The rows below give T cell receptor beta chains drawn from one sample of a study of shared clonotypes between healthy human individuals. The method was immunoSEQ multiplex PCR; TCRdb's version includes in-frame clones alone and lacks a portion of them. The sample has 2,500,000 or so clones, under 95% seen once. Sequences were obtained from naive CD4+ T cells from PBMCs. The receptors here all came from a man aged 18 to 30 in good health. Some clones in this sample may be carry-over from other donors' samples. The CDR3 runs from the conserved cysteine through the conserved F or W. D genes are given only for firm matches. Some rows mark clone size as missing; the rest say once, few, many or name a class of expanded clone.

j_call,v_call,d_call,cdr3_length,clone_size,cdr3_aa,cdr3_nt
TRBJ1-1,TRBV25-1,TRBD1,16,few,CASTFPRDSLHDRAFF,TGTGCCAGCACCTTCCCCCGGGACAGTTTGCACGATCGGGCTTTCTTT
TRBJ1-1,TRBV18,NA,13,NA,CASSQKGNTEAFF,TGTGCCAGCTCCCAAAAAGGGAACACTGAAGCTTTCTTT
TRBJ2-7,TRBV28,NA,12,once,CASSPLWDEQYF,TGTGCCAGCAGCCCCCTTTGGGACGAGCAGTACTTC
TRBJ1-4,TRBV5-1,NA,15,once,CASSDARGTNEKLFF,TGCGCCAGCAGCGACGCCAGGGGAACTAATGAAAAACTGTTTTTT
TRBJ2-1,TRBV7-2,NA,13,NA,CASSLSFWDEQFF,TGTGCCAGCAGCTTATCCTTCTGGGATGAGCAGTTCTTC
TRBJ2-3,TRBV7-2,NA,16,NA,CASSLALGINTDTQYF,TGTGCCAGCAGCTTAGCTCTCGGGATCAATACAGATACGCAGTATTTT
TRBJ2-2,TRBV5-1,TRBD2,15,NA,CASSRVAGGAGELFF,TGCGCCAGCAGCAGAGTAGCGGGAGGGGCCGGGGAGCTGTTTTTT
TRBJ2-7,TRBV19,TRBD1,12,NA,CASRDRVNEQYF,TGTGCCAGCCGGGACAGGGTAAACGAGCAGTACTTC
TRBJ2-7,TRBV20-1,NA,11,NA,CSANRAYEQYF,TGCAGTGCTAACAGGGCCTACGAGCAGTACTTC
TRBJ2-1,TRBV19,NA,15,once,CASRNSGNYNNEQFF,TGTGCCAGTAGGAATAGCGGAAACTATAACAATGAGCAGTTCTTC
TRBJ1-2,TRBV7-2,TRBD1,14,NA,CASSPRTGVGGYTF,TGTGCCAGCAGCCCTCGGACAGGGGTGGGCGGCTACACCTTC
TRBJ2-5,TRBV2,TRBD2,14,NA,CASSPTSGQETQYF,TGTGCCAGCAGTCCTACTAGCGGCCAAGAGACCCAGTACTTC
TRBJ2-1,TRBV7-9,TRBD2,14,NA,CASSGTSGHNEQFF,TGTGCCAGCAGCGGGACTAGCGGTCACAATGAGCAGTTCTTC
TRBJ2-7,TRBV27,NA,13,NA,CASGKAGGYEQYF,TGTGCCAGCGGGAAAGCGGGCGGCTACGAGCAGTACTTC